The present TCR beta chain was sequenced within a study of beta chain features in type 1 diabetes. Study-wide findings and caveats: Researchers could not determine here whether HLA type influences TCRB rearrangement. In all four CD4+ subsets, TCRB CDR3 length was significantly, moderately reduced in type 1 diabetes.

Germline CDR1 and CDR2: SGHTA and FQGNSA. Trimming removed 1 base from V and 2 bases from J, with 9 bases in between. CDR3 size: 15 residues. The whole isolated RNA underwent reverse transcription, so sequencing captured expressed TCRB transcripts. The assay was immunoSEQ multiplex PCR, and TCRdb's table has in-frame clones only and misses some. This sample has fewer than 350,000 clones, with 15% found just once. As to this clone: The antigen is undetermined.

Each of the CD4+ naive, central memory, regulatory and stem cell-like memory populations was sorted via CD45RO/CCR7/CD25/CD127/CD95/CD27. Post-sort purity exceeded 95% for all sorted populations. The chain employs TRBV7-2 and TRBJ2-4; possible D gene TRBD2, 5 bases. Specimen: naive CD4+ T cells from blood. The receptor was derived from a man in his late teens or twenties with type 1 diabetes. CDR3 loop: CASSLEGSTKNIQYF. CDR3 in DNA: TGTGCCAGCAGCTTAGAAGGGAGTACCAAAAACATTCAGTACTTC.